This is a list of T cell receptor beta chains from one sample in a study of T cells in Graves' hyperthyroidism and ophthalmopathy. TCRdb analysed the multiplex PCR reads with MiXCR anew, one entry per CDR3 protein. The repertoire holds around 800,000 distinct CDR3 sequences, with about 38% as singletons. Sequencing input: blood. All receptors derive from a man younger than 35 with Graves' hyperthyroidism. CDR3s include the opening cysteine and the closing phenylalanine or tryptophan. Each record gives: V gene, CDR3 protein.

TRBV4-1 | CASSQEGDGRGEKLFF
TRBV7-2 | CASSPETQSEETQYF
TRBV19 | CASSSQAGETQYF
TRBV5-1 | CASSWTSGSINEQYF
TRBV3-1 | CASSQDQFGRMNTEAFF
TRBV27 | CASSLEGQAYEQYF
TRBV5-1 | CASSQEQPGLYNSPLHF
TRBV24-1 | CATSEAGTSGSTDTQYF
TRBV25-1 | CASSDSTQGNTEAFF
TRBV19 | CASSIGGSNYGYTF
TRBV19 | CASSIRVSNYTF
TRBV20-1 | CSAAGQWGYTF
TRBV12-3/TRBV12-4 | CASSPTPAAGGYGYTF
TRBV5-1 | CASSVGTNNSPLHF
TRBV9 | CASSVAPAEETQYF
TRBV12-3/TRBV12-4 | CASSLGTGVNNQPQHF